The 22 T cell receptor beta chains in this list originate from one sample, sequenced in a study of T cell repertoires in cytomegalovirus infection. Each CDR3 protein gets one entry after TCRdb re-called the reads with MiXCR. The profile shows some 300,000 distinct CDR3 sequences, around 9.6% of them singletons. Sequenced sample: PBMCs. The source of these receptors is a human donor in good health (CMV status not recorded). Some clones in this sample may be carry-over from other donors' samples.

Ten or more counts support this clonotype. The genes are TRBV20-1 and TRBJ2-2, with D perhaps matching TRBD1 or TRBD2 (5 bases each). The V and J ends lost 2 bases and 3 bases respectively, with 10 bases between them. The length of the CDR3 is 14 residues. Germline V lookup: CDR1 DFQATT, CDR2 SNEGSKA (reference sequence). CDR3 bases: TGCAGTGCTAGATACGGGGCAGACACCGGGGAGCTGTTTTTT. Its protein product is CSARYGADTGELFF.

This clonotype was recorded a few times. This chain connects TRBV28 to TRBJ2-2; D is uncertain. The germline V gene encodes CDR1 MDHEN and CDR2 SYDVKM. There are 13 residues in the CDR3. V was pared by 5 bases and J by 3 bases, with 7 bases between. The CDR3 is CASSQVDTGELFF. Here the CDR3 DNA reads TGTGCCAGCAGTCAAGTGGACACCGGGGAGCTGTTTTTT.

The rearrangement links TRBV12-3 or TRBV12-4 to TRBJ1-5, with TRBD1 matching over 10 bases. V dropped 2 bases and J dropped 2; count of bases not matched to a gene: 3. This CDR3 has 16 residues. CDR3 amino acids: CASSLPDRGGNQPQHF. The CDR3 DNA reads TGTGCCAGCAGTTTACCGGACAGGGGGGGCAATCAGCCCCAGCATTTT.

This clonotype was recorded many times. The chain uses TRBV15 and TRBJ1-4; 7 nucleotides align to TRBD1. Germline assignment: CDR1 LNHNV and CDR2 YYDKDF (reference sequence). V trimming: 1 base; J trimming: 8 bases; junction bases outside the gene matches: 7. The CDR3 runs 15 residues. CDR3 sequence: CATSRGEGAREKLFF. The CDR3 nucleotides are TGTGCCACCAGCAGAGGGGAGGGGGCAAGGGAAAAACTGTTTTTT.

The table lists this clonotype with many counts. The chain uses TRBV20-1 and TRBJ2-1, with D unclear. Germline CDR1 is DFQATT and CDR2 is SNEGSKA (reference sequence). This CDR3 region has 15 residues. With 2 bases removed from V and 5 bases from J, the gap between germline ends came to 16 bases. In DNA form, the CDR3 reads TGCAGTGCTAGATACACGTGGGATCGAAACAATGAGCAGTTCTTC. It is translated as CSARYTWDRNNEQFF.

This clonotype is a singleton in its sample. The V and J genes are TRBV7-2 and TRBJ1-4; no definite D call. In germline, CDR1 is SGHTA, CDR2 FQGNSA. The ends were cut back, 10 bases at V and 7 bases at J, with 19 bases in the middle. The CDR3 length is 14 residues. CDR3 amino acids: CAISPGGYVEKLFF. CDR3 DNA sequence: TGTGCCATCAGTCCCGGAGGGTACGTTGAAAAACTGTTTTTT.

This clonotype appeared many times. V usage is TRBV23-1 and J usage is TRBJ2-2; D not certain. TRBV23-1 is an open reading frame, and its role is uncertain. V lost 0 bases, J lost 5 bases, and 13 bases lay in between. The CDR3 is 16 residues long. The CDR3: CASSQSSNLGTGELFF. The CDR3 DNA follows: TGCGCCAGCAGTCAATCGTCTAACCTTGGGACCGGGGAGCTGTTTTTT.

This clonotype was counted ten times or more. This chain joins TRBV2 and TRBJ1-5, with 10 bases identical to TRBD1. The CDR3 sequence is 15 residues long. V lost 4 bases, J lost 1 base, and 1 base stayed unmatched. The germline V gene has CDR1 SNHLY and CDR2 FYNNEI. DNA for the CDR3: TGTGCCAGCAGTGGGACAGGGGGGAGCAATCAGCCCCAGCATTTT. Encoded protein: CASSGTGGSNQPQHF.

As for this clonotype: A read error may explain this, as a much larger clone is one base away. V usage is TRBV5-1 and J usage is TRBJ2-7; TRBD2 matches 7 bases. J gave up 3 bases and V 6 bases, and 9 bases lay outside the gene matches. Germline CDR1 reads SGHRS; CDR2 reads YFSETQ. The CDR3 is 14 amino acids. This chain's CDR3 is CASTWDGGFYEQYF. CDR3 coding DNA: TGCGCCAGCACCTGGGACGGGGGGTTCTACGAGCAGTACTTC.

In this sample, this clonotype turned up many times. The V call is TRBV28, the J call TRBJ1-6; unclear D gene. V lost 6 bases to trimming and J lost 7 bases, with 16 bases between them. This CDR3 has 15 residues. Looked up from germline, CDR1 is MDHEN and CDR2 is SYDVKM. CDR3 sequence: CASRTTGNPNSPLHF. DNA for the CDR3: TGTGCCAGCAGGACTACCGGGAACCCGAATTCACCCCTCCACTTT.

Comment on this clonotype: A much larger clone is a single base away; this may be a read error. Since the CDR3 does not end with the conserved phenylalanine or tryptophan, this likely comes from a read error. The gene calls are TRBV7-9 and TRBJ1-1; D is ambiguous. Trimming cost V 0 bases and J 4 bases, with 15 bases left between them. The CDR3 loop spans 16 amino acids. Germline assignment: CDR1 SEHNR and CDR2 FQNEAQ (reference sequence). The CDR3 bases are TGTGCCAGCAGCTTAGCGCCGGGGTTGGAAGGCACTGAAGCTTTCTTA. This codes for CASSLAPGLEGTEAFL.

This clonotype was seen ten or more times. This sequence joins TRBV2 and TRBJ1-5, with D possibly being TRBD1 (5 bases). V was clipped by 3 bases and J by 2 bases, with 8 bases between them. The CDR3 covers 14 residues. Germline CDR1 reads SNHLY; CDR2 reads FYNNEI. The CDR3 here is CASSDGAGNQPQHF. The CDR3 nucleotides are TGTGCCAGCAGTGATGGGGCGGGCAATCAGCCCCAGCATTTT.

This clonotype showed up many times. The chain joins TRBV29-1 to TRBJ1-2, with no clear D. The CDR3 is made up of 13 amino acids. The germline V gene encodes CDR1 SQVTM and CDR2 ANQGSEA. V was cut by 1 base and J by 4 bases, with 10 bases left in between. In nucleotides, the CDR3 is TGCAGCGTTGAAGTTTTGGGGTTCTATGGCTACACCTTC. This translates into CSVEVLGFYGYTF.

This clonotype was counted at least ten times. V gene TRBV7-2 combines with J gene TRBJ2-7; D is perhaps TRBD2 (7 bases). CDR3 length: 16 residues. Germline V lookup: CDR1 SGHTA, CDR2 FQGNSA. Trimming removed 3 bases at V and 1 base at J, with 16 bases between. Written as DNA, the CDR3 is TGTGCCAGCAGCTTGGATTTAGGGGGGGGATCCTACGAGCAGTACTTC. Translation gives CASSLDLGGGSYEQYF. The full variable domain, its missing parts supplied by reference TRBV7-2 and TRBJ2-7, is GAGVSQSPSNKVTEKGKDVELRCDPISGHTALYWYRQSLGQGLEFLIYFQGNSAPDKSGLPSDRFSAERTGGSVSTLTIQRTQQEDSAVYLCASSLDLGGGSYEQYFGPGTRLTVT.

This clonotype was observed many times. The V gene is TRBV6-1, the J gene TRBJ2-1; 12 nucleotides match TRBD2. The CDR3 covers 17 residues. Germline lookup yields CDR1 MNHNS and CDR2 SASEGT. The junction had 2 bases not matched to a gene; V was cut back by 2 bases and J by 0 bases. DNA of the CDR3: TGTGCCAGCAGTGAAACACTAGCGGGGGGCTCCTACAATGAGCAGTTCTTC. Protein sequence: CASSETLAGGSYNEQFF.

This clonotype was detected ten times or more. This sequence joins TRBV7-2 and TRBJ2-1; tentative D call: TRBD1 (5 bases). Trimming cost V 6 bases and J 10 bases, with 10 bases left between them. Germline CDR1 reads SGHTA; CDR2 reads FQGNSA. CDR3 length equals 11 residues. The chain's CDR3 is CASRGVREQFF. CDR3 DNA sequence: TGTGCCAGCAGAGGGGTTAGGGAGCAGTTCTTC.

The V and J genes are TRBV5-4 and TRBJ1-1; tentatively, D is TRBD1 (6 bases). V lost 4 bases, J lost 10 bases, and 14 bases lay in between. The germline gives CDR1 SGHNT, CDR2 YYREEE (reference sequence). The CDR3 has 12 residues. The CDR3 reads CASSSTGFGAFF. The CDR3 DNA sequence: TGTGCCAGCAGCAGCACAGGGTTCGGAGCTTTCTTT.

This clonotype showed up many times. For the CDR3, the DNA is TGTGCCAGCAGCTTAGAAAGACAGTACCAAGAGACCCAGTACTTC. Translation gives CASSLERQYQETQYF. The chain links TRBV7-2 to TRBJ2-5; possible D gene TRBD1, 5 bases. V lost 1 base and J 0 bases, leaving 9 bases between the germline ends. Germline V gene lookup returns CDR1 SGHTA and CDR2 FQGNSA. CDR3 length: 15 residues.

This clonotype was counted at least ten times. The CDR3 spells CASSLLGERGGANEQFF. Written as DNA, the CDR3 is TGTGCCAGCAGCCTCCTTGGGGAACGCGGGGGAGCGAATGAGCAGTTCTTC. The chain couples TRBV7-8 to TRBJ2-1, with 7 positions matching TRBD2. This CDR3 comprises 17 residues. Germline values: CDR1 SGHVS, CDR2 FQNEAQ. V shed 5 bases and J 7 bases; nucleotides not matched to a gene: 17.

This rearrangement joins TRBV20-1 to TRBJ1-6, with D possibly being TRBD1 (6 bases). The CDR3 spans 14 residues. Germline V CDR1 and CDR2: DFQATT, SNEGSKA (reference sequence). Trimming took 3 bases from V and 9 from J, leaving 15 bases between them. The CDR3 is CSARGRGLGSPLHF. CDR3 bases: TGCAGTGCTAGGGGCAGGGGACTGGGTTCACCCCTCCACTTT.

This clonotype was observed a handful of times. J is TRBJ2-2 and V is TRBV3-1; 10 nucleotides align to TRBD1. Germline values: CDR1 LGHDT, CDR2 YNNKEL (reference sequence). This CDR3 is 17 amino acids long. The ends lost 4 bases at V and 3 bases at J; junction bases unmatched: 8. This CDR3 reads CASSRETGTGDTGELFF. The CDR3 bases are TGTGCCAGCAGCCGTGAAACCGGGACAGGGGACACCGGGGAGCTGTTTTTT. Full variable domain (missing parts from reference TRBV3-1 and TRBJ2-2): DTAVSQTPKYLVTQMGNDKSIKCEQNLGHDTMYWYKQDSKKFLKIMFSYNNKELIINETVPNRFSPKSPDKAHLNLHINSLELGDSAVYFCASSRETGTGDTGELFFGEGSRLTVL.

This clonotype was seen at least ten times. This sequence joins TRBV5-1 and TRBJ2-7; 7 positions agree with TRBD1. The germline gives CDR1 SGHRS, CDR2 YFSETQ. J gave up 7 bases and V 4 bases, and 17 bases lay outside the gene matches. The CDR3 contains 16 residues. The DNA of the CDR3 is TGCGCCAGCAGCCTACGGCCAAGGGGGCCCTGGGGTGAGCAGTACTTC. Its protein is CASSLRPRGPWGEQYF. The full variable domain, completed using reference TRBV5-1 and TRBJ2-7, is KAGVTQTPRYLIKTRGQQVTLSCSPISGHRSVSWYQQTPGQGLQFLFEYFSETQRNKGNFPGRFSGRQFSNSRSEMNVSTLELGDSALYLCASSLRPRGPWGEQYFGPGTRLTVT.